Each of the 20 T cell receptor beta chains below was sequenced from the same sample in a study of early stage breast cancer tumors. TCRdb's copy holds only in-frame clones and misses some; the assay was immunoSEQ multiplex PCR. The sample consists of tens of thousands of clones, roughly 80% of them appearing once. What was sequenced was blood. These receptors originate from a person between 60 and 70 years old with breast cancer.

This clone has a handful of counts. The chain employs TRBV2 and TRBJ1-1; 9 bases align to TRBD1. Germline CDR1 is SNHLY and CDR2 is FYNNEI. This CDR3 has 14 residues. The V gene end was trimmed by 0 bases and the J gene end by 11 bases; junction bases not matched to a gene: 7. CDR3 in amino acids: CASSEARGQGLAFF. The CDR3 nucleotides are TGTGCCAGCAGTGAAGCGCGGGGACAGGGTCTCGCTTTCTTT. Full variable domain (outside the CDR3, taken from reference TRBV2 and TRBJ1-1): EPEVTQTPSHQVTQMGQEVILRCVPISNHLYFYWYRQILGQKVEFLVSFYNNEISEKSEIFDDQFSVERPDGSNFTLKIRSTKLEDSAMYFCASSEARGQGLAFFGQGTRLTVV.

The chain employs TRBV27 and TRBJ2-1; D remains ambiguous. The CDR3 length is 17 residues. Trimming left V 3 bases short and J 0 bases short, with 15 bases between. CDR1 and CDR2 (germline): MNHEY, SMNVEV (reference sequence). The CDR3: CASSFITSRNSYNEQFF. CDR3 nucleotide sequence: TGTGCCAGCAGTTTTATTACGAGCCGGAACTCCTACAATGAGCAGTTCTTC.

The gene calls are TRBV4-2 and TRBJ2-7; D is undetermined. V lost 0 bases and J lost 6, with 15 bases in between. The CDR3 is made up of 15 amino acids. The germline V gene encodes CDR1 LGHNA and CDR2 YNFKEQ. The CDR3 spells CASSQDNMVDGEQYF. The DNA of the CDR3 is TGTGCCAGCAGCCAAGATAACATGGTCGACGGCGAGCAGTACTTC.

V and J are TRBV19 and TRBJ2-7, with a weak D call TRBD1 (5 bases). Germline CDR1 LNHDA, CDR2 SQIVND (reference sequence). The CDR3 is 16 amino acids. The V and J ends lost 6 bases and 0 bases respectively, with 18 bases between them. The CDR3 DNA follows: TGTGCCAGTAGACTAAGGGGAAGCCCTAGCTCCTACGAGCAGTACTTC. Its translation is CASRLRGSPSSYEQYF.

This sequence joins TRBV19 and TRBJ1-3, with 7 positions matching TRBD1. Germline CDR1 and CDR2: LNHDA and SQIVND (reference sequence). The V segment lost 7 bases and the J segment 3 bases; nucleotides outside the gene matches: 6. The CDR3 extends over 14 amino acids. The CDR3 spells CASTPTGSGNTIYF. In DNA, the CDR3 is TGTGCCAGTACCCCGACAGGGAGTGGAAACACCATATATTTT.

The V call is TRBV11-3, the J call TRBJ1-1; D unclear. Trimming took off 0 bases at V and 8 bases at J, with 13 bases between the two ends. The CDR3 loop spans 14 amino acids. CDR1 SGHNT and CDR2 YENEEA come from the germline V gene. The CDR3 protein is CASSLDRPKAEAFF. The CDR3 nucleotides are TGTGCCAGCAGCTTAGATCGCCCTAAAGCAGAAGCTTTCTTT.

Only one count was recorded for this clone. The V and J genes are TRBV6-6 and TRBJ1-1; D is unclear. Trimming pared 2 bases from V and 1 base from J, leaving 11 bases between. Germline values: CDR1 MNHNY, CDR2 SVGAGI (reference sequence). The CDR3 totals 15 residues. CDR3 DNA sequence: TGTGCCAGCAGTTACAGGGCAGCTTGGAACACTGAAGCTTTCTTT. Translated: CASSYRAAWNTEAFF.

The rearrangement uses TRBV5-4 and TRBJ2-1; 7 bases match TRBD2. This CDR3 has 15 amino acids. CDR1 and CDR2 from the germline V gene are SGHNT and YYREEE (reference sequence). After removal of 5 bases from V and 8 bases from J, the junction contained 13 bases not matched to a gene. The CDR3 is CASSRAGVRGDEQFF. DNA for the CDR3: TGTGCCAGCAGTCGTGCGGGGGTCCGGGGGGATGAGCAGTTCTTC. Drawing the rest from reference TRBV5-4 and TRBJ2-1, the complete variable domain is ETGVTQSPTHLIKTRGQQVTLRCSSQSGHNTVSWYQQALGQGPQFIFQYYREEENGRGNFPPRFSGLQFPNYSSELNVNALELDDSALYLCASSRAGVRGDEQFFGPGTRLTVL.

This clone was detected a few times. The chain has TRBV7-9 and TRBJ1-1; D not certain. Germline CDR1 SEHNR, CDR2 FQNEAQ (reference sequence). The CDR3 covers 15 residues. V was shortened by 3 bases and J by 1 base, with 12 bases between the two germline ends. The DNA of the CDR3 is TGTGCCAGCAGCTTCGAACCGGGGAAGAACACTGAAGCTTTCTTT. It translates to CASSFEPGKNTEAFF.

This clone was detected a few times. The V call is TRBV27, the J call TRBJ1-1; D gene ambiguous. In germline, CDR1 is MNHEY, CDR2 SMNVEV (reference sequence). CDR3 length equals 12 residues. The V gene lost 7 bases and the J gene lost 6 bases, with 12 bases spanning the gap. The DNA of the CDR3 is TGTGCCAGCACTCCCCTAGAACCTGAAGCTTTCTTT. Translation: CASTPLEPEAFF.

CDR3 nucleotide sequence: TGTGCCAGCAGCTTGGACTTGGTGGGACAGAACACCGGGGAGCTGTTTTTT. It is translated as CASSLDLVGQNTGELFF. This chain uses TRBV5-4 with TRBJ2-2; D is possibly TRBD1 (6 bases). This CDR3 has 17 amino acids. The germline V gene encodes CDR1 SGHNT and CDR2 YYREEE (reference sequence). V lost 0 bases and J 1 base, leaving 13 bases between the germline ends.

The CDR3 reads CASSPWTGAYGYTF. The CDR3 DNA sequence: TGTGCCAGCAGTCCCTGGACAGGGGCCTATGGCTACACCTTC. The chain combines TRBV6-5 with TRBJ1-2; 9 nucleotides line up with TRBD1. CDR3 length equals 14 residues. Germline CDR1 is MNHEY and CDR2 is SVGAGI. Germline trimming cut 5 bases from V and 4 bases from J; bases unmatched to any gene: 5.

The J gene is TRBJ2-5, the V gene TRBV2; unclear D gene. V was trimmed by 5 bases and J by 2 bases, leaving 9 bases between them. The CDR3 totals 13 residues. Germline V lookup: CDR1 SNHLY, CDR2 FYNNEI. Here the CDR3 DNA reads TGTGCCAGCAGTCTCGGCAGGCAAGAGACCCAGTACTTC. Translation gives CASSLGRQETQYF.

The genes are TRBV4-1 and TRBJ1-4, with 7 nucleotides matching TRBD1. This CDR3 has 15 residues. Trimming took 4 bases from V and 5 from J; bases not matched to a gene: 7. From germline, CDR1 is MGHRA and CDR2 YSYEKL. CDR3 in DNA: TGCGCCAGCAGCCTTCGGACAGGAAGAAATGAAAAACTGTTTTTT. Its protein product is CASSLRTGRNEKLFF.

The V gene is TRBV10-3, the J gene TRBJ2-7, with a possible D match to TRBD2 (5 bases). Trimming took off 5 bases at V and 6 bases at J, with 17 bases between the two ends. Germline CDR1 ENHRY, CDR2 SYGVKD. This CDR3 has 14 residues. This CDR3 reads CAISLGESPGEQYF. CDR3 bases: TGTGCCATCAGTCTGGGAGAGTCTCCGGGCGAGCAGTACTTC.

The gene calls are TRBV5-1 and TRBJ2-5, with 7 bases identical to TRBD2. The CDR3 sequence is 20 residues long. With 3 bases clipped from V and 2 bases from J, the junction kept 22 bases outside the gene matches. Germline V gene sequence: CDR1 SGHRS, CDR2 YFSETQ. CDR3 DNA: TGCGCCAGCAGCTACTCTAGCGTCGGGAGGCTCGCGGGGAGTCAAGAGACCCAGTACTTC. This encodes CASSYSSVGRLAGSQETQYF.

CDR3 in amino acids: CASSPRRLAVLETQYF. CDR3 in DNA: TGTGCCAGCAGCCCAAGGCGACTAGCGGTTTTGGAGACCCAGTACTTC. The V gene is TRBV27, the J gene TRBJ2-5; 9 bases are a match to TRBD2. Germline V CDR1 and CDR2: MNHEY, SMNVEV (reference sequence). The CDR3 is 16 amino acids. J lost 5 bases, V lost 6 bases, and 13 bases had no gene match.

This clone has a single count. This chain uses TRBV19 with TRBJ1-5; D is perhaps TRBD1 (6 bases). Germline-derived CDR1 and CDR2 are LNHDA and SQIVND (reference sequence). Trimming shortened V by 5 bases and J by 3 bases, and 11 bases separated the two germline ends. The CDR3 is 14 amino acids. For the CDR3, the DNA is TGTGCCAGTAGTCTGACAGGTTCCAATCAGCCCCAGCATTTT. Protein: CASSLTGSNQPQHF.

V and J are TRBV9 and TRBJ2-1, with 11 bases lining up with TRBD2. CDR3 length: 16 amino acids. Germline CDR1 and CDR2: SGDLS and YYNGEE. V was clipped by 4 bases and J by 2 bases; unmatched bases: 5. CDR3 sequence: CASSPSGGPAYNEQFF. CDR3 bases: TGTGCCAGCAGCCCTAGCGGGGGGCCTGCCTACAATGAGCAGTTCTTC.

The rearrangement uses TRBV6-5 and TRBJ1-6; D possibly corresponds to TRBD1 (6 bases). V lost 4 bases to trimming and J lost 7 bases, with 14 bases between them. The CDR3 is made up of 15 amino acids. CDR1 and CDR2 (germline): MNHEY, SVGAGI. The CDR3 DNA reads as TGTGCCAGCAGTTCGTTGGGGGGGCGCAATTCACCCCTCCACTTT. This codes for CASSSLGGRNSPLHF.